This T cell receptor (beta chain) was recovered during a study of OX40 agonist ivuxolimab in advanced cancers. Points from the study as a whole: Certain nonresponders additionally had low normalized T-cell clonal expansion. Dose levels from 0.1 to 3.0 mg/kg saw CD4+ and CD8+ blood T cells expand clonally by week 6. There were, on average, more expanded clones in CD8+ T cells than in CD4+.

Cycle 7 day 1, cycle 4 day 1, and baseline were the timepoints at which blood was sampled. Remarks on this clone: The antigen is undetermined.

The data were produced by immunoSEQ multiplex PCR, yet TCRdb's version contains in-frame clones alone and is incomplete. This sample has fewer than 12,000 clones, with roughly four fifths found just once. Per the germline V gene, CDR1 is SEHNR and CDR2 is FQNEAQ (reference sequence). The CDR3 has 13 amino acids. Trimming pared 2 bases from V and 6 bases from J, leaving 10 bases between. Sequencing used CD4+ or CD8+ T cells sorted from blood, obtained in a trial of the OX40 agonist ivuxolimab. This TCR derives from an adult with an advanced solid tumor such as melanoma, head and neck, liver or kidney cancer. The chain couples TRBV7-9 to TRBJ1-2; no definite D call. The CDR3 region has the DNA TGTGCCAGCAGCTTAAACGGCGTTCATGGCTACACCTTC. Protein: CASSLNGVHGYTF.